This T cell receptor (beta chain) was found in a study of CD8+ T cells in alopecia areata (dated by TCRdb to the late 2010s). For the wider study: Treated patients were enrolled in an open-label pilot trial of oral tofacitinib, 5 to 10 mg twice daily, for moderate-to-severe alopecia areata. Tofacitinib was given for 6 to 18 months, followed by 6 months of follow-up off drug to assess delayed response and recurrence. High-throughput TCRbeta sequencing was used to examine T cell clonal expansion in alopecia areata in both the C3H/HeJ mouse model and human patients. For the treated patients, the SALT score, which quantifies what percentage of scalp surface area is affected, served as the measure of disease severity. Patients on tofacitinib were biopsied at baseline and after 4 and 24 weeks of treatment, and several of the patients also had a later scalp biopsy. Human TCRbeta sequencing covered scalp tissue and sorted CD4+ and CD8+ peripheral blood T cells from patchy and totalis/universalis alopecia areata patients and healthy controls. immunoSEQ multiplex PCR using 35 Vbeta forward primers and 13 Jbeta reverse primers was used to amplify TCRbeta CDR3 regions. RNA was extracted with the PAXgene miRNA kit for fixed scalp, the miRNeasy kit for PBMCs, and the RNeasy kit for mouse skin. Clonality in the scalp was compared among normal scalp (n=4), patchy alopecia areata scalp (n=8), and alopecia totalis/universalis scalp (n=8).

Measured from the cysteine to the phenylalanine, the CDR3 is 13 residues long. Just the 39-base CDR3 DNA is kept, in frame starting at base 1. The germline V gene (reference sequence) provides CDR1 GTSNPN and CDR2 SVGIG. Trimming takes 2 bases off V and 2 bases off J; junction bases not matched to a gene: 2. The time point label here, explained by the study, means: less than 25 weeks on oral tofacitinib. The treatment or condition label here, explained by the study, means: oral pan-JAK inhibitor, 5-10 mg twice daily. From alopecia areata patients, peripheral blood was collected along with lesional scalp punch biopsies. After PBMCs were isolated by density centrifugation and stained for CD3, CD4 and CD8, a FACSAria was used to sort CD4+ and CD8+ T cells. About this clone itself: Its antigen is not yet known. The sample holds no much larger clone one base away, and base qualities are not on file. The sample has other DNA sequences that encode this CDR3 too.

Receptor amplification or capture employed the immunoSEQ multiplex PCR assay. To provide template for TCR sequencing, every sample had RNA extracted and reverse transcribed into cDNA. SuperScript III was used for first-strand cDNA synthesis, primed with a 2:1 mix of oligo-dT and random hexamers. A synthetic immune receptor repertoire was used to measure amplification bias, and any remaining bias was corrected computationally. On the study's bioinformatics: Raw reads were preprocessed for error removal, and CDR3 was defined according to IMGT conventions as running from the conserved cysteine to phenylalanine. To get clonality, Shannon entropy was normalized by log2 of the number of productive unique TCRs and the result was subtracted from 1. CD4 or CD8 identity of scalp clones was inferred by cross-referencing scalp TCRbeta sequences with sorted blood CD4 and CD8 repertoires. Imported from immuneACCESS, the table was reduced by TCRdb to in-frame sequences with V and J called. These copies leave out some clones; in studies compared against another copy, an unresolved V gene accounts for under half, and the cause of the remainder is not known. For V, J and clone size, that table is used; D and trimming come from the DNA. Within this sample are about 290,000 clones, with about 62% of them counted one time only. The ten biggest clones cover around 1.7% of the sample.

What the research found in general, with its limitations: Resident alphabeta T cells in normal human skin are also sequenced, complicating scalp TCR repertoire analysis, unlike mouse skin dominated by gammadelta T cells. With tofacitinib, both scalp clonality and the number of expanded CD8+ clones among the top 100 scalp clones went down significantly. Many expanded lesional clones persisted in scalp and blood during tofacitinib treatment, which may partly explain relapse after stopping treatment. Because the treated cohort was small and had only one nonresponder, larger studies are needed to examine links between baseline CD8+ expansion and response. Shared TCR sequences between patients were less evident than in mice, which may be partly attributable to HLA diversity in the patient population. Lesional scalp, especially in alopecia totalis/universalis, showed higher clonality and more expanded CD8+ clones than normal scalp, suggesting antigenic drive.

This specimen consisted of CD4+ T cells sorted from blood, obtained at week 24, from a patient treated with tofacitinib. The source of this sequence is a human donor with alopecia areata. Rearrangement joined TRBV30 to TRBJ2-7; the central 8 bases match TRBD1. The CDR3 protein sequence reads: CAWSTGGAYEQYF. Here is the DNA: TGTGCCTGGAGTACAGGGGGAGCCTACGAGCAGTACTTC. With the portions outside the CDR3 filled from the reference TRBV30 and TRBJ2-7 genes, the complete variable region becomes SQTIHQWPATLVQPVGSPLSLECTVEGTSNPNLYWYRQAAGRGLQLLFYSVGIGQISSEVPQNLSASRPQDRQFILSSKKLLLSDSGFYLCAWSTGGAYEQYFGPGTRLTVT.